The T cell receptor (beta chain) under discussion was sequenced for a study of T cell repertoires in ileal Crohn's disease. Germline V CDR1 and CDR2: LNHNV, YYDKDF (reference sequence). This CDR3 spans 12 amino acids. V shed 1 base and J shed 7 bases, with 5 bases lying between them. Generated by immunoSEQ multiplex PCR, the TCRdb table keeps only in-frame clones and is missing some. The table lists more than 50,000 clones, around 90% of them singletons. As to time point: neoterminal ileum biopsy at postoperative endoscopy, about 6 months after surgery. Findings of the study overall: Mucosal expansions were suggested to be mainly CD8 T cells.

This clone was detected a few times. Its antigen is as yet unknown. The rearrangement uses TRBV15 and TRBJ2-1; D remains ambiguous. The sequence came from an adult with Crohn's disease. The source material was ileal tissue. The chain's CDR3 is CATSRGRNEQFF. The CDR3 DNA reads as TGTGCCACCAGCAGAGGTCGTAATGAGCAGTTCTTC.